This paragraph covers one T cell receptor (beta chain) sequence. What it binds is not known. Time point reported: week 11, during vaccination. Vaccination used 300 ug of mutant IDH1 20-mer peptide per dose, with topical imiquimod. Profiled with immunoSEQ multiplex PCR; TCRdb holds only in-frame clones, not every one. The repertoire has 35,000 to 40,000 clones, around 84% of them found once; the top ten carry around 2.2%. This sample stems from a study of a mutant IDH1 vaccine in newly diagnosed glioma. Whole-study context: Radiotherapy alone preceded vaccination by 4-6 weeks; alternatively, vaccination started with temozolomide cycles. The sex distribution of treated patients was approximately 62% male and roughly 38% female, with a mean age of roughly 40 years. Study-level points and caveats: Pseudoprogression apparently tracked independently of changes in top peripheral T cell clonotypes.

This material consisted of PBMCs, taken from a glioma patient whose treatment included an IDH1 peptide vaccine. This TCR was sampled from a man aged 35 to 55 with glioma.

CDR3 nucleotides: TGCGCCAGCAGCTTAGGACCAAGCTCCTACGAGCAGTACTTC. It encodes CASSLGPSSYEQYF. The rearrangement joins TRBV5-1 to TRBJ2-7; D gene ambiguous. V was cut by 2 bases and J by 0 bases, with 9 bases left in between. Germline values: CDR1 SGHRS, CDR2 YFSETQ. The CDR3 length is 14 residues.